These T cell receptor beta chains were read from a single sample in a study of graft-versus-host responses after intestinal transplantation. These receptors have no identified antigens. TCRdb's copy holds only in-frame clones and misses some; the assay was immunoSEQ multiplex PCR. The profile covers approximately 46,000 clones, with approximately 88% appearing a single time and around 0.48% taken by the ten largest. This specimen consisted of unstimulated CD4+ T cells sorted from spleen or lymph node cells, obtained before transplant. The receptors originated from a human donor who was the organ donor for an intestinal transplant. CDR3s include the opening cysteine and the closing phenylalanine or tryptophan. D genes are given only for firm matches. Rows give clone size only sometimes, using once, few, many, or a class for an expanded clone.

D	J	V	size	CDR3	DNA
-	TRBJ2-6	TRBV10-1	-	CASSPSRLRGVSGANVLTF	TGCGCCAGCAGCCCCAGTAGGCTACGCGGAGTCTCTGGGGCCAACGTCCTGACTTTC
TRBD1	TRBJ1-2	TRBV7-2	-	CASSLVDRVYGYTF	TGTGCCAGCAGCTTAGTGGACAGGGTCTATGGCTACACCTTC
TRBD1	TRBJ2-3	TRBV7-2	-	CASSVGKTGTGSSTDTQYF	TGTGCCAGCAGCGTAGGGAAAACCGGGACAGGATCTAGCACAGATACGCAGTATTTT
-	TRBJ2-7	TRBV9	-	CASSVSPGISEQYF	TGTGCCAGCAGCGTAAGTCCGGGTATTTCCGAGCAGTACTTC
TRBD1	TRBJ2-2	TRBV6-5	few	CASTRQGANTGELFF	TGTGCCAGCACCCGACAGGGGGCGAACACCGGGGAGCTGTTTTTT
-	TRBJ2-6	TRBV15	-	CATSQVRRCDKSGQRPDF	TGTGCCACCAGCCAGGTCAGAAGGTGTGACAAGTCGGGCCAACGTCCTGATTTC
TRBD1	TRBJ1-2	TRBV19	-	CASSSPPQGVYGYTF	TGTGCCAGTAGTTCCCCCCCCCAGGGGGTCTATGGCTACACCTTC
-	TRBJ1-3	TRBV7-2	-	CASSPEGWGNTIYF	TGTGCCAGCAGCCCGGAAGGGTGGGGAAACACCATATATTTT
-	TRBJ1-4	TRBV4-1	few	CASSQGGGANEKLFF	TGCGCCAGCAGCCAAGGTGGGGGGGCTAATGAAAAACTGTTTTTT
-	TRBJ1-1	TRBV19	-	CASYGQLNTEAFF	TGTGCCAGTTACGGACAGTTGAACACTGAAGCTTTCTTT
-	TRBJ2-7	TRBV6-7	few	CASPGWRSYEQYF	TGTGCCAGCCCGGGGTGGAGATCCTACGAGCAGTACTTC
TRBD1	TRBJ1-2	TRBV6-1	-	CASSEAGGGYGYTF	TGTGCCAGCAGTGAAGCAGGGGGCGGATATGGCTACACCTTC
TRBD2	TRBJ2-5	TRBV7-2	-	CASSLRTSGREETQYF	TGTGCCAGCAGCTTACGGACTAGCGGGAGGGAAGAGACCCAGTACTTC
TRBD2	TRBJ2-3	TRBV12-5	-	CASGLGREYGDTQYF	TGTGCTAGTGGTTTAGGGCGGGAGTATGGAGATACGCAGTATTTT
TRBD2	TRBJ2-1	TRBV4-2	-	CASSPLSPGLAAYNEQFF	TGTGCCAGCAGCCCCTTGTCCCCGGGACTAGCGGCCTACAATGAGCAGTTCTTC
-	TRBJ2-7	TRBV23-1	-	CASSQSEGLYSSYEQYF	TGCGCCAGCAGTCAATCCGAAGGCCTATACAGCTCCTACGAGCAGTACTTC
-	TRBJ2-7	TRBV27	-	CASSPQGGGEQYF	TGTGCCAGCAGTCCTCAGGGAGGGGGCGAGCAGTACTTC
TRBD1	TRBJ1-6	TRBV7-9	-	CASSLDGQGNSPLHF	TGTGCCAGCAGCTTAGACGGACAGGGTAATTCACCCCTCCACTTT
TRBD2	TRBJ2-1	TRBV5-1	-	CASSPRITGGPENEQFF	TGCGCCAGCAGCCCAAGGATAACGGGAGGGCCAGAAAATGAGCAGTTCTTC
-	TRBJ2-7	TRBV6-6	few	CASSPTLYEQYF	TGTGCCAGCAGCCCGACACTATACGAGCAGTACTTC
-	TRBJ2-7	TRBV6-5	-	CASSAGFHEQYF	TGTGCCAGCAGTGCAGGGTTTCACGAGCAGTACTTC
TRBD1	TRBJ2-4	TRBV20-1	-	CSARTGSIQYF	TGCAGTGCGAGGACAGGGAGCATTCAGTACTTC
TRBD1	TRBJ1-6	TRBV6-5	-	CASSLDRGYSPLHF	TGTGCCAGCAGCCTCGACAGGGGTTATTCACCCCTCCACTTT
TRBD1	TRBJ1-4	TRBV7-9	-	CASSLGTANEKLFF	TGTGCCAGCAGCCTGGGGACAGCTAATGAAAAACTGTTTTTT
-	TRBJ2-1	TRBV19	-	CASSIVETYNEQFF	TGTGCCAGTAGTATCGTGGAGACATACAATGAGCAGTTCTTC
TRBD2	TRBJ2-1	TRBV7-2	once	CASSLLRGRASGLNEQFF	TGTGCCAGCAGCTTATTACGTGGCAGGGCTAGCGGACTTAATGAGCAGTTCTTC
-	TRBJ2-4	TRBV27	once	CASSFLTGLAKNIQYF	TGTGCCAGCAGTTTTTTGACAGGACTAGCCAAAAACATTCAGTACTTC
TRBD1	TRBJ1-1	TRBV5-1	-	CASSFVTGAMNTEAFF	TGCGCCAGCAGCTTCGTGACAGGGGCCATGAACACTGAAGCTTTCTTT
TRBD2	TRBJ2-7	TRBV7-9	-	CASSLNSGSSYEQYF	TGTGCCAGCAGCTTAAATAGCGGGAGCTCCTACGAGCAGTACTTC
-	TRBJ2-5	TRBV9	-	CASSVRSDQETQYF	TGTGCCAGCAGCGTAAGGAGCGACCAAGAGACCCAGTACTTC
TRBD2	TRBJ2-5	TRBV2	-	CASSDSVAGVGAQETQYF	TGTGCCAGCAGTGACTCGGTAGCGGGAGTGGGGGCACAAGAGACCCAGTACTTC
TRBD2	TRBJ2-7	TRBV30	-	CAWSKGLAGGGEQYF	TGTGCCTGGAGTAAGGGGCTAGCGGGAGGGGGGGAGCAGTACTTC
TRBD2	TRBJ2-5	TRBV7-7	-	CASSSAGAGGNQETQYF	TGTGCCAGCAGCTCCGCGGGAGCGGGGGGAAACCAAGAGACCCAGTACTTC
TRBD1	TRBJ2-1	TRBV7-2	-	CASSLTGSSYNEQFF	TGTGCCAGCAGCCTGACAGGGAGCTCCTACAATGAGCAGTTCTTC
-	TRBJ1-1	TRBV30	-	CAWGRDVGTEAFF	TGTGCCTGGGGTCGCGATGTAGGAACTGAAGCTTTCTTT
TRBD2	TRBJ2-7	TRBV7-8	-	CASSSGRALTYEQYF	TGTGCCAGCAGTAGCGGGAGGGCCTTAACCTACGAGCAGTACTTC
-	TRBJ1-4	TRBV5-5	-	CASSLEMAVRGEKLFF	TGTGCCAGCAGCTTGGAGATGGCAGTGAGGGGTGAAAAACTGTTTTTT
TRBD2	TRBJ2-1	TRBV6-6	-	CASSLLADNEQFF	TGTGCCAGCAGTTTACTAGCGGACAATGAGCAGTTCTTC
-	TRBJ1-3	TRBV6-5	-	CASSYQELTSGNTIYF	TGTGCCAGCAGTTACCAGGAGCTTACCTCTGGAAACACCATATATTTT
TRBD1	TRBJ2-7	TRBV6-5	-	CASSWDRGRYEQYF	TGTGCCAGCAGTTGGGACAGGGGGCGCTACGAGCAGTACTTC
TRBD1	TRBJ2-1	TRBV29-1	-	CSHTTGVRNEQFF	TGCAGCCACACAACAGGGGTCCGCAATGAGCAGTTCTTC
-	TRBJ1-2	TRBV4-3	-	CASSQQGQYGYTF	TGCGCCAGCAGCCAACAGGGACAATATGGCTACACCTTC
-	TRBJ2-1	TRBV7-7	-	CASSLAGQNNEQFF	TGTGCCAGCAGCTTAGCCGGGCAAAACAATGAGCAGTTCTTC
TRBD1	TRBJ2-2	TRBV5-1	-	CASSTGQGALRTGELFF	TGCGCCAGCAGCACGGGACAGGGGGCGTTACGGACCGGGGAGCTGTTTTTT
-	TRBJ2-1	TRBV7-9	-	CASSLLPPGEQFF	TGTGCCAGCAGCTTATTGCCGCCGGGGGAGCAGTTCTTC